This T cell receptor (beta chain) is from a study of shared clonotypes between healthy human individuals. Sequenced by immunoSEQ multiplex PCR; TCRdb stores in-frame clones only, minus some. This table holds around 990,000 clones, roughly 77% found once. The J segment lost 0 bases and the V segment lost 3 bases, leaving 9 bases of the junction unmatched. Germline loops: CDR1 GTSNPN, CDR2 SVGIG (reference sequence). The CDR3 has 17 residues. The specimen was memory CD4+ T cells from PBMCs. Subset indicated: CD45RA-negative fraction. The genes are TRBV30 and TRBJ1-5, with TRBD1 matching 9 bases. This receptor was taken from a man aged 18 to 35 in good health. Some clones in this sample may be carry-over from other donors' samples. CDR3 protein: CAWRETGGLRSNQPQHF. CDR3 nucleotide sequence: TGTGCCTGGAGGGAGACAGGGGGTTTGCGTAGCAATCAGCCCCAGCATTTT.